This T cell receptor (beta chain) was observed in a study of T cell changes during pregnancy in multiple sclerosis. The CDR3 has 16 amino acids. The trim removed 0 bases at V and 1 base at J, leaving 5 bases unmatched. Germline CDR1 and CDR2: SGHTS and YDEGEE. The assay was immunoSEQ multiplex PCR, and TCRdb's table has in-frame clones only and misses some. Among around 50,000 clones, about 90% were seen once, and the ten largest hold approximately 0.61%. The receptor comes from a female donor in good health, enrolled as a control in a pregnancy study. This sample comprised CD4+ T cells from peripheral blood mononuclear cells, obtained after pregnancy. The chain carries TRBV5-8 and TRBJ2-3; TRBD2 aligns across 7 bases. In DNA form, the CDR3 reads TGTGCCAGCAGCTTGGGGGGAGGGCTACGCACAGATACGCAGTATTTT. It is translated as CASSLGGGLRTDTQYF.